A single sample is the source of the 6 T cell receptor beta chains below, sequenced in a study of T cells in Graves' hyperthyroidism and ophthalmopathy. TCR beta CDR3 regions were amplified from RNA transcripts. The HTBI primer set was used in a first-round RT-PCR of the TCR CDR3. MiXCR, run by TCRdb on the multiplex PCR reads, gives a single entry per CDR3 protein. The data hold about 540,000 distinct CDR3 sequences, with about 43% observed a single time. Sequencing input: peripheral blood or thyroid tissue (not recorded which). These receptor sequences come from a young woman with Graves' hyperthyroidism.

Remarks on this clonotype: This may arise from a read error, as a much more abundant clone is one base away. The chain links TRBV2 to TRBJ2-7; 8 positions agree with TRBD2. This CDR3 contains 13 residues. Germline V CDR1 and CDR2: SNHLY, FYNNEI. The CDR3 DNA sequence: TGTGCCGGCAGACTAGCGACCTCCTACGGGCAGTACTTC. Translated, it gives CAGRLATSYGQYF.

V gene TRBV29-1 combines with J gene TRBJ2-5, with 15 positions matching TRBD2. The germline V gene has CDR1 SQVTM and CDR2 ANQGSEA. The ends lost 4 bases at V and 2 bases at J; junction bases unmatched: 2. This CDR3 comprises 15 residues. CDR3 sequence reads: CSVGGLAGGQETQYF. DNA for the CDR3: TGCAGCGTTGGAGGACTAGCGGGAGGGCAAGAGACCCAGTACTTC.

The chain employs TRBV19 and TRBJ2-2; 8 bases map to TRBD1. This CDR3 has 16 amino acids. V trimming: 6 bases; J trimming: 5 bases; junction bases outside the gene matches: 11. Germline V gene data show CDR1 as LNHDA and CDR2 as SQIVND (reference sequence). CDR3 in amino acids: CASRTRTGLETGELFF. CDR3 in DNA: TGTGCCAGTAGAACAAGGACAGGGCTTGAGACCGGGGAGCTGTTTTTT.

The rearrangement links TRBV7-9 to TRBJ2-2, with 9 positions matching TRBD1. J was trimmed by 7 bases and V by 0 bases; bases with no gene match: 3. CDR3 length: 15 amino acids. Germline CDR1 is SEHNR and CDR2 is FQNEAQ (reference sequence). The CDR3 nucleotides read TGTGCCAGCAGCTTAGCAGGGACAGGGTACGGGGAGCTGTTTTTT. It specifies CASSLAGTGYGELFF.

J is TRBJ2-5 and V is TRBV6-6; D gene uncertain. Per germline, CDR1 MNHNY and CDR2 SVGAGI (reference sequence). The CDR3 runs to 14 residues. Trimming shortened V by 10 bases and J by 2 bases, and 17 bases separated the two germline ends. This CDR3 is CATQWTLIQETQYF. CDR3 bases: TGTGCCACCCAGTGGACGCTCATACAAGAGACCCAGTACTTC.

This clonotype was picked up many times. This chain links TRBV5-1 with TRBJ1-1; the match to TRBD1 covers 9 bases. Trimming cost V 4 bases and J 4 bases; bases outside gene matches: 14. This CDR3 is 17 amino acids long. Germline CDR1 SGHRS, CDR2 YFSETQ. CDR3 residues: CASSPFPGQGGGTEAFF. The CDR3 nucleotides read TGCGCCAGCAGCCCATTCCCGGGACAGGGTGGGGGCACTGAAGCTTTCTTT.